The 26 T cell receptor beta chains below were found in one sample sequenced in a study of cytomegalovirus exposure and HLA in healthy donors. PCR was performed using 60 Vbeta and 13 Jbeta primers. Sequencing used immunoSEQ multiplex PCR; TCRdb keeps in-frame clones, though not all of them. Seen here are about 140,000 clones, roughly 86% observed once, and the top ten hold roughly 3.2%. Sequences were obtained from PBMCs. Receptors were obtained from a man aged 18 to 29 in good health and CMV-seropositive.

This clone was observed a handful of times. The chain couples TRBV7-9 to TRBJ1-1; the match to TRBD1 covers 7 bases. CDR3 size: 13 residues. CDR1 SEHNR and CDR2 FQNEAQ come from the germline V gene (reference sequence). V shed 4 bases, J shed 10 bases, and the junction held 9 bases outside the gene matches. The CDR3 loop is CASSSGQAGVAFF. The CDR3 region has the DNA TGTGCCAGCAGCTCAGGACAGGCAGGAGTAGCTTTCTTT.

The chain combines TRBV19 with TRBJ2-7, with a tentative D call TRBD2 (6 bases). Germline CDR1 and CDR2: LNHDA and SQIVND (reference sequence). Trimming pared 7 bases from V and 1 base from J, leaving 17 bases between. The CDR3 runs 15 residues. CDR3 residues: CASTPRDSRSYEQYF. CDR3 sequence (DNA): TGTGCCAGTACCCCGAGGGACTCCCGATCCTACGAGCAGTACTTC.

The chain joins TRBV4-2 to TRBJ2-1; 11 positions agree with TRBD2. Germline V gives CDR1 LGHNA, CDR2 YNFKEQ. The CDR3 extends over 16 amino acids. Losses at the gene ends were 1 base for V and 7 bases for J; bases not matched to a gene: 6. In nucleotides, the CDR3 is TGTGCCAGCAGCCAAGTAACTAGCGGGAGTCGGAATGAGCAGTTCTTC. Translation: CASSQVTSGSRNEQFF.

This clone was detected a few times. The chain joins TRBV25-1 to TRBJ1-4; D gene unclear. This CDR3 is 16 amino acids long. Trimming took 5 bases from V and 5 from J, leaving 18 bases between them. The germline V gene encodes CDR1 MGHDK and CDR2 SYGVNS. CDR3 sequence (DNA): TGTGCCAGCAGTCCCCTTGGGCTTCCCCACAATGAAAAACTGTTTTTT. This gives the protein CASSPLGLPHNEKLFF.

The V gene is TRBV11-2, the J gene TRBJ2-4; D remains unclear. Germline V gene lookup returns CDR1 SGHAT and CDR2 FQNNGV. This CDR3 has 14 residues. V lost 1 base to trimming and J lost 7 bases, with 11 bases between them. CDR3 region: CASSLGLAGNIQYF. CDR3 sequence (DNA): TGTGCCAGCAGCTTAGGACTGGCTGGGAACATTCAGTACTTC.

The chain has TRBV6-1 and TRBJ2-1; D might be TRBD2 (6 bases). The germline V and J ends were trimmed by 2 bases and 5 bases, with 19 bases remaining between them. Germline V gene lookup returns CDR1 MNHNS and CDR2 SASEGT. The CDR3 length is 17 residues. Here the CDR3 reads CASSEISRGVLNNEQFF. The CDR3 DNA reads TGTGCCAGCAGTGAAATTTCCCGCGGGGTTCTAAACAATGAGCAGTTCTTC.

Concerning this clone itself: A read error may produce the germline difference seen at one junction end. Within the sample, other DNA sequences also encode this same CDR3. This chain uses TRBV6-1 with TRBJ1-1; 7 bases are shared with TRBD1. This CDR3 has 15 residues. Germline values: CDR1 MNHNS, CDR2 SASEGT. CDR3 in amino acids: CASSFKTGRNTEAFF. CDR3 nucleotides: TGTGCCAGCAGTTTTAAGACAGGGAGGAACACTGAAGCCTTCTTT.

The chain joins TRBV5-1 to TRBJ1-2; D remains ambiguous. CDR1 and CDR2 (germline): SGHRS, YFSETQ. Trimming shortened V by 10 bases and J by 4 bases, and 14 bases separated the two germline ends. The CDR3 sequence is 12 residues long. Here the CDR3 reads CASSEQFYGYTF. The CDR3, as DNA: TGCGCCTCTTCGGAGCAGTTCTATGGCTACACCTTC.

V is TRBV28 and J is TRBJ2-2; D is undetermined. V gave up 3 bases and J gave up 1 base, with 9 bases separating them. The CDR3 sequence is 15 residues long. CDR1 is MDHEN, CDR2 SYDVKM, per germline. The CDR3 reads CASSLSSLNTGELFF. The CDR3 region has the DNA TGTGCCAGCAGTTTGAGCTCGCTGAACACCGGGGAGCTGTTTTTT.

The chain recombines TRBV18 with TRBJ1-1; no clear D. Germline values: CDR1 KGHSH, CDR2 LQKENI. The V end was cut by 6 bases, the J end by 1 base, with 12 bases between. The CDR3 runs to 14 residues. The CDR3 nucleotides are TGTGCCAGCTCGATGATCGGGAAGAACACTGAAGCTTTCTTT. Protein: CASSMIGKNTEAFF.

The rearrangement links TRBV10-3 to TRBJ1-1; maybe TRBD1 (6 bases). The CDR3 runs 12 residues. The V end was cut by 11 bases, the J end by 1 base, with 11 bases between. In germline, CDR1 is ENHRY, CDR2 SYGVKD. The CDR3 region has the DNA TGTGCCGCCTCGACAGGGAACACTGAAGCTTTCTTT. Translation gives CAASTGNTEAFF.

The V call is TRBV5-6, the J call TRBJ1-3, with D possibly matching TRBD1 (5 bases). From germline, CDR1 is SGHDT and CDR2 YYEEEE. V shed 4 bases and J shed 5 bases, with 25 bases lying between them. The CDR3 has 18 amino acids. Here the CDR3 reads CASSRGAGQTSMRNTIYF. The CDR3 DNA reads TGTGCCAGCAGCCGAGGGGCGGGGCAGACAAGCATGCGAAACACCATATATTTT.

The chain carries TRBV7-3 and TRBJ2-7; 8 nucleotides agree with TRBD2. Trimming cost V 0 bases and J 2 bases; bases outside gene matches: 6. Per the germline V gene, CDR1 is SGHTA and CDR2 is FQGTGA. The CDR3 runs 16 residues. The CDR3 nucleotides read TGTGCCAGCAGCTTAACGTATACTAGCGGCCCCTACGAGCAGTACTTC. It is translated as CASSLTYTSGPYEQYF.

This chain links TRBV7-8 with TRBJ1-1, with D possibly TRBD1 on 5 matching bases. Trimming took off 5 bases at V and 3 bases at J, with 16 bases between the two ends. CDR1 and CDR2 from the germline V gene are SGHVS and FQNEAQ. CDR3 length equals 15 residues. This CDR3 is CASSRRKGIYTEAFF. For the CDR3, the DNA is TGTGCCAGCAGCAGACGAAAGGGGATCTACACTGAAGCTTTCTTT.

This clone has only one observation. The chain has TRBV11-3 and TRBJ2-7; a weak D match, TRBD2 (5 bases). This CDR3 spans 13 amino acids. The V gene's germline CDR1 is SGHNT and CDR2 YENEEA. With 1 base removed from V and 6 bases from J, the gap between germline ends came to 10 bases. The CDR3: CASSLGTGSEQYF. The CDR3 DNA reads as TGTGCCAGCAGCTTAGGGACGGGGAGCGAGCAGTACTTC.

This clone occurred once. The J gene is TRBJ1-1, the V gene TRBV5-1, with D tentatively TRBD1 (6 bases). With 0 bases removed from V and 6 bases from J, the gap between germline ends came to 15 bases. The CDR3 is 15 residues long. CDR1 is SGHRS and CDR2 is YFSETQ in the germline V gene. CDR3 sequence (DNA): TGCGCCAGCAGCTTGGAACAGGGTAGTAACTCTGAAGCTTTCTTT. It specifies CASSLEQGSNSEAFF.

The chain is built from TRBV11-3 and TRBJ2-1; D gene unclear. Germline V lookup: CDR1 SGHNT, CDR2 YENEEA. The germline V and J ends were trimmed by 4 bases and 8 bases, with 9 bases remaining between them. There are 12 residues in the CDR3. Here the CDR3 reads CASSSSGHEQFF. In DNA, the CDR3 is TGTGCCAGCAGCTCTTCTGGCCATGAGCAGTTCTTC.

The genes are TRBV5-1 and TRBJ2-1, with 12 bases that match TRBD2. The CDR3 loop spans 17 amino acids. The trim removed 3 bases at V and 5 bases at J, leaving 9 bases unmatched. CDR1 and CDR2 from the germline V gene are SGHRS and YFSETQ. The CDR3 spells CASSSHNLAGGDNEQFF. The CDR3 bases are TGCGCCAGCAGCTCCCACAACCTAGCGGGAGGGGACAATGAGCAGTTCTTC.

V gene TRBV27 combines with J gene TRBJ2-2; 7 bases are a match to TRBD2. Trimming cost V 5 bases and J 6 bases; bases outside gene matches: 24. Germline CDR1 and CDR2: MNHEY and SMNVEV (reference sequence). This CDR3 contains 20 residues. CDR3 amino acids: CASSPPGPGWSGEVSGELFF. CDR3 bases: TGTGCCAGCAGTCCGCCGGGACCTGGCTGGAGCGGGGAAGTCTCCGGGGAGCTGTTTTTT.

This chain uses TRBV6-6 with TRBJ2-5; D not resolved. V was shortened by 7 bases and J by 5 bases, with 8 bases between the two germline ends. This CDR3 is 11 amino acids long. Germline-derived CDR1 and CDR2 are MNHNY and SVGAGI (reference sequence). The CDR3 sequence is CASKIRETQYF. In nucleotides, the CDR3 is TGTGCCAGCAAGATCAGGGAGACCCAGTACTTC.

The J gene is TRBJ2-1, the V gene TRBV7-9; 10 bases map to TRBD1. Germline V lookup: CDR1 SEHNR, CDR2 FQNEAQ (reference sequence). CDR3 length: 17 residues. Unmatched junction bases numbered 10, after V lost 2 bases and J lost 6 bases. In DNA, the CDR3 is TGTGCCAGCAGCTTAAGTCGGGGGACAGGGGTTCCCAATGAGCAGTTCTTC. Translated: CASSLSRGTGVPNEQFF. Together with reference TRBV7-9 and TRBJ2-1, the CDR3 gives the full variable domain: DTGVSQNPRHKITKRGQNVTFRCDPISEHNRLYWYRQTLGQGPEFLTYFQNEAQLEKSRLLSDRFSAERPKGSFSTLEIQRTEQGDSAMYLCASSLSRGTGVPNEQFFGPGTRLTVL.

The genes are TRBV5-1 and TRBJ2-5, with D possibly matching TRBD2 (6 bases). From germline, CDR1 is SGHRS and CDR2 YFSETQ. Trimming shortened V by 6 bases and J by 4 bases, and 22 bases separated the two germline ends. This CDR3 is 16 amino acids long. CDR3 sequence (DNA): TGCGCCAGCACCCGAAGGTGGTGGAGGGAGCGAGAGACCCAGTACTTC. Amino acids: CASTRRWWRERETQYF.

J is TRBJ2-2 and V is TRBV4-2, with unresolved D. This CDR3 contains 14 residues. V shed 0 bases and J shed 4 bases, with 6 bases lying between them. The germline CDR1 and CDR2 sequences are LGHNA and YNFKEQ. This CDR3 is CASSQDSPTGELFF. CDR3 nucleotides: TGTGCCAGCAGCCAAGATAGCCCCACCGGGGAGCTGTTTTTT.

This chain uses TRBV10-2 with TRBJ2-4; 10 bases match TRBD1. Germline trimming cut 11 bases from V and 3 bases from J; bases unmatched to any gene: 4. The CDR3 has 13 amino acids. Germline values: CDR1 WSHSY, CDR2 SAAADI. The CDR3 is CASTGGGKNIQYF. The CDR3 DNA reads TGCGCCTCGACAGGGGGCGGCAAAAACATTCAGTACTTC.

The CDR3 sequence: CASRLNLGLSSGRFYNEQFF. Here the CDR3 DNA reads TGCGCCAGCAGACTTAACTTAGGACTTTCTAGCGGGAGATTCTACAATGAGCAGTTCTTC. The chain uses TRBV10-1 and TRBJ2-1; 10 bases fit TRBD2. The germline CDR1 and CDR2 sequences are WNHNN and SYGVQD (reference sequence). With V trimmed by 6 bases and J by 3 bases, 20 bases remained unmatched. The CDR3 consists of 20 residues.

The CDR3 loop is CASSLRGLAGAGDTQYF. CDR3 DNA sequence: TGTGCCAGCAGCTTGAGGGGACTAGCGGGAGCTGGAGATACGCAGTATTTT. V and J are TRBV5-4 and TRBJ2-3, with 14 bases fitting TRBD2. In germline, CDR1 is SGHNT, CDR2 YYREEE (reference sequence). CDR3 length equals 17 residues. V gave up 1 base and J gave up 5 bases; unmatched junction bases: 6.